This TCR beta chain was observed in a study of blood T cell repertoires in COVID-19 (dated by TCRdb to 2018 to 2021). General notes on the study: For ImmuneRACE Cohort 3, a participant was defined as recovered based on two consecutive negative NP/OP PCR tests, clearance by a healthcare professional, or resolution of symptoms. Where available, HLA class I and class II types were taken from metadata supplied by the sample provider and were not determined by assay-based typing. Nearly every sample came with metadata listing a de-identified subject ID, COVID-19 status, age in years and sex. The prospective study material was composed of cDNA or gDNA derived from T cells, B-cell-depleted T cells, or PBMCs. Deeply sampled blood TCRbeta repertoires from subjects exposed to, actively infected with, or recovered from COVID-19 were included in the dataset. Samples from collaborators originated in the United States, Italy and Spain and spanned both the acute and convalescent phases of COVID-19. The repertoires were released in a freely available public database intended as a resource for research on the immune response to SARS-CoV-2. The samples were drawn from two sources: the first 160 participants of the ongoing ImmuneRACE study, and 1,200 or so subjects contributed by 6 global collaborators. Overall study outcomes, separate from this receptor: Clinical and demographic metadata were provided uncurated, with the amount varying by source and participant.

A remark on this clone: Its antigen is unknown. No much larger clonotype is one base removed from it; base qualities were not supplied.

The CDR3 measures 15 amino acids from cysteine to phenylalanine. The sequence is cut down to CDR3 DNA, 45 bases in frame from base 1. Trimming removed 2 bases from V and 0 bases from J, leaving 10 bases between the germline ends. Based on the germline V gene, the CDR1 and CDR2 sequences are SGHTA and FQGTGA. Participants in the prospective study were enrolled through a virtual design, were aged roughly 18 to 100 years, and lived in under 25 United States geographic areas. To assign participants to cohorts, the prospective study relied on clinical history that participants themselves reported in a screening survey and a study questionnaire. Each participant in the prospective study had whole blood, serum and a nasopharyngeal or oropharyngeal swab collected by mobile phlebotomists. Over a roughly 2-month period, participants in the prospective study had the option of providing additional blood draws and questionnaires. Before DNA extraction, blood samples from the prospective study were shipped at room temperature or frozen.

TCRbeta CDR3 regions were amplified from genomic DNA by means of the immunoSEQ Assay, a bias-controlled multiplex PCR. Turning to the authors' computational methods: Nucleated cell counts per sample were estimated from amplification of reference gene primers within the assay. To quantify the absolute abundance of each unique TCRbeta CDR3 rearrangement, sequence reads were collapsed and filtered. For each sample, productive Simpson clonality was calculated as the square root of Simpson's diversity index across productive rearrangements. This is the immuneACCESS table as TCRdb keeps it, with only in-frame sequences that have V and J called. A part of the clones is gone; compared with another copy, unresolved V genes explain less than half, and the rest is unexplained. The V and J calls and clone size were taken over from that table, and D and trimming were inferred from the DNA. This sample lists roughly 200,000 clones; around 86% were detected once. The ten biggest clones cover approximately 7.2% of the sample.

The sequence links TRBV7-3 to TRBJ1-1; the D gene lacks a confident call. Sequencing was performed on PBMCs or T cells enriched from blood (not recorded which). The TCR sequence derives from a man aged 25-45 years in a cohort exposed to, infected with or recovered from COVID-19 (not recorded which). The sequenced DNA: TGTGCCAGCAGCTTAGCAGGTTCGGTGAACACTGAAGCTTTCTTT. Its coded protein is CASSLAGSVNTEAFF.